The source of this T cell receptor beta chain is a study of blood T cells in healthy people across ages. Findings and limits, study-wide: Naive T cell percentage showed a strong correlation with the diversity of TCR beta.

Staff drew around 10 milliliters of peripheral blood from each donor. As for this clonotype: Its matching antigen is unknown.

Per germline, CDR1 SGDLS and CDR2 YYNGEE. The length of the CDR3 is 15 residues. Losses at the gene ends were 0 bases for V and 4 bases for J; bases not matched to a gene: 4. Combining a sample-barcoded 5' primer with a J-beta primer mix, a second PCR ran for 7 to 11 cycles. Researchers report that a template-switch adaptor with 12 random nucleotides tagged each cDNA molecule. TCRdb independently ran MiXCR on the 5' RACE reads; one entry per CDR3 protein. In the table there are 1.5 million to 1.9 million distinct CDR3 sequences, approximately 43% of which are singletons. V gene TRBV9 combines with J gene TRBJ2-1; 7 bases are shared with TRBD2. Sequenced: blood. The TCR comes from a woman between 18 and 30 years old in good health. CDR3 sequence reads: CASSVGSGIYNEQFF. As DNA, the CDR3 is TGTGCCAGCAGCGTAGGCAGCGGGATTTACAATGAGCAGTTCTTC.